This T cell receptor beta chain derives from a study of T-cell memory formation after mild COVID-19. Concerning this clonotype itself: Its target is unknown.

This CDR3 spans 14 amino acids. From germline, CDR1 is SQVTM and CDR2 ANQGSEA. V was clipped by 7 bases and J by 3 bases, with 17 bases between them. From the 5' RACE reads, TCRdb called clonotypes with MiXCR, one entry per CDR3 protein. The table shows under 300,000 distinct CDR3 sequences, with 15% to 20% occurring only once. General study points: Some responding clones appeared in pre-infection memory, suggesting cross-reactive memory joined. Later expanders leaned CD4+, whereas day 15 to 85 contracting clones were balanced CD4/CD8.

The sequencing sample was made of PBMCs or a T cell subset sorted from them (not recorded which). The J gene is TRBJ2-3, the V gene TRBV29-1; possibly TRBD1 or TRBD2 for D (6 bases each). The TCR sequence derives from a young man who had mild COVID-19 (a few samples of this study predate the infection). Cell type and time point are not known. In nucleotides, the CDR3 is TGCAGCGCAGGAGGGGGACGGAGAACAGATACGCAGTATTTT. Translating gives CSAGGGRRTDTQYF.